This passage covers 21 T cell receptor beta chains from one sample sequenced in a study of OX40 agonist ivuxolimab in advanced cancers. Sequencing was performed with immunoSEQ multiplex PCR; in TCRdb, only in-frame clones are kept and a portion is missing. The data hold some 39,000 clones, with 90% observed a single time. This material consisted of CD4+ or CD8+ T cells sorted from blood, taken in a trial of the OX40 agonist ivuxolimab. These receptors originate from an adult with an advanced solid tumor such as melanoma, head and neck, liver or kidney cancer.

The chain carries TRBV5-4 and TRBJ2-3; the match to TRBD1 covers 8 bases. V trimming: 4 bases; J trimming: 3 bases; junction bases outside the gene matches: 7. The CDR3 consists of 15 residues. CDR1 is SGHNT and CDR2 is YYREEE in the germline V gene (reference sequence). In DNA form, the CDR3 reads TGTGCCAGCAGCCAGACAGGGGTAAAAACAGATACGCAGTATTTT. Its protein product is CASSQTGVKTDTQYF.

This sequence joins TRBV4-2 and TRBJ2-6, with D unresolved. The CDR3 extends over 17 amino acids. Between the trimmed V and J ends, which lost 0 bases and 0 bases, there was a span of 9 bases. Germline values: CDR1 LGHNA, CDR2 YNFKEQ. The CDR3 region has the DNA TGTGCCAGCAGCCAAGATTACGAGTTCTCTGGGGCCAACGTCCTGACTTTC. Protein sequence: CASSQDYEFSGANVLTF.

The chain combines TRBV18 with TRBJ2-1, with TRBD1 matching over 9 bases. Trimming took 5 bases from V and 7 from J; bases not matched to a gene: 12. This CDR3 has 16 amino acids. Germline V gives CDR1 KGHSH, CDR2 LQKENI. This CDR3 is CASSALTGQGFNEQFF. CDR3 DNA sequence: TGTGCCAGCTCAGCTCTCACGGGACAGGGTTTTAATGAGCAGTTCTTC. Drawing the rest from reference TRBV18 and TRBJ2-1, the complete variable domain is NAGVMQNPRHLVRRRGQEARLRCSPMKGHSHVYWYRQLPEEGLKFMVYLQKENIIDESGMPKERFSAEFPKEGPSILRIQQVVRGDSAAYFCASSALTGQGFNEQFFGPGTRLTVL.

The V call is TRBV27, the J call TRBJ2-7; 11 nucleotides line up with TRBD1. With V trimmed by 5 bases and J by 1 base, 7 bases remained unmatched. Germline V CDR1 and CDR2: MNHEY, SMNVEV (reference sequence). The CDR3 runs to 16 residues. The CDR3 bases are TGTGCCAGCAGTCCTTCAGGGACAGGGGGATCCTACGAGCAGTACTTC. This gives the protein CASSPSGTGGSYEQYF.

The chain has TRBV7-3 and TRBJ1-1; D gene uncertain. V lost 0 bases, J lost 6 bases, and 8 bases lay in between. The CDR3 has 13 amino acids. The germline V gene has CDR1 SGHTA and CDR2 FQGTGA. The CDR3 is CASSLTDFAEAFF. The CDR3, as DNA: TGTGCCAGCAGCTTAACCGACTTCGCTGAAGCTTTCTTT.

The chain employs TRBV9 and TRBJ1-2, with 9 bases that match TRBD1. With V trimmed by 4 bases and J by 14 bases, 9 bases remained unmatched. The CDR3 sequence is 12 residues long. Germline CDR1 is SGDLS and CDR2 is YYNGEE. CDR3 residues: CASSSTQGAETF. The DNA of the CDR3 is TGTGCCAGCAGCTCTACACAGGGGGCTGAGACCTTC. The complete variable domain, with remaining parts taken from reference TRBV9 and TRBJ1-2, reads DSGVTQTPKHLITATGQRVTLRCSPRSGDLSVYWYQQSLDQGLQFLIQYYNGEERAKGNILERFSAQQFPDLHSELNLSSLELGDSALYFCASSSTQGAETFGSGTRLTVV.

This sequence joins TRBV30 and TRBJ2-6; TRBD2 aligns across 11 bases. The CDR3 totals 17 residues. The junction had 6 bases not matched to a gene; V was cut back by 5 bases and J by 0 bases. CDR1 and CDR2 from the germline V gene are GTSNPN and SVGIG (reference sequence). CDR3 sequence reads: CAWSGTSGPSGANVLTF. The CDR3 DNA is TGTGCCTGGTCCGGGACTAGCGGACCCTCTGGGGCCAACGTCCTGACTTTC. Variable domain in full (rest from reference TRBV30 and TRBJ2-6): SQTIHQWPATLVQPVGSPLSLECTVEGTSNPNLYWYRQAAGRGLQLLFYSVGIGQISSEVPQNLSASRPQDRQFILSSKKLLLSDSGFYLCAWSGTSGPSGANVLTFGAGSRLTVL.

The chain couples TRBV27 to TRBJ2-2, with 7 nucleotides matching TRBD1. There are 16 residues in the CDR3. The germline gives CDR1 MNHEY, CDR2 SMNVEV (reference sequence). Losses at the gene ends were 6 bases for V and 0 bases for J; bases not matched to a gene: 7. CDR3 bases: TGTGCCAGCAGATACGACAGGGTTTCGAACACCGGGGAGCTGTTTTTT. Translated: CASRYDRVSNTGELFF.

The chain joins TRBV18 to TRBJ1-1; 7 bases map to TRBD1. The CDR3 contains 16 residues. Germline loops: CDR1 KGHSH, CDR2 LQKENI. J was trimmed by 1 base and V by 0 bases; bases with no gene match: 5. CDR3 residues: CASSPPKGAENTEAFF. The CDR3 region has the DNA TGTGCCAGCTCACCACCGAAGGGGGCGGAGAACACTGAAGCTTTCTTT.

The rearrangement joins TRBV28 to TRBJ2-5; a weak D match, TRBD1 (5 bases). TRBJ2-7 explains the end of the DNA better; the J call may be wrong. The CDR3 sequence is 15 residues long. Per the germline V gene, CDR1 is MDHEN and CDR2 is SYDVKM. In DNA, the CDR3 is TGTGCCAGCAGTACCCTGGGGCAGGCGCCCTACGAGCAGTACTTC. Translated: CASSTLGQAPYEQYF.

This rearrangement joins TRBV18 to TRBJ1-2; the D gene is possibly TRBD1 (5 bases). The germline CDR1 and CDR2 sequences are KGHSH and LQKENI. V was trimmed by 0 bases and J by 8 bases, leaving 10 bases between them. This CDR3 has 13 amino acids. The CDR3 DNA sequence: TGTGCCAGCTCACCACCGCTAGGGGCGGGCTACACCTTC. Its translation: CASSPPLGAGYTF. The full variable domain, its missing parts supplied by reference TRBV18 and TRBJ1-2, is NAGVMQNPRHLVRRRGQEARLRCSPMKGHSHVYWYRQLPEEGLKFMVYLQKENIIDESGMPKERFSAEFPKEGPSILRIQQVVRGDSAAYFCASSPPLGAGYTFGSGTRLTVV.

The chain is built from TRBV5-6 and TRBJ1-5, with D unclear. Germline V gives CDR1 SGHDT, CDR2 YYEEEE. This CDR3 region has 15 residues. The V and J ends lost 3 bases and 5 bases respectively, with 15 bases between them. The CDR3 reads CASSSGYGVDQPQHF. CDR3 DNA: TGTGCCAGCAGCTCGGGGTACGGGGTCGATCAGCCCCAGCATTTT.

V and J are TRBV18 and TRBJ2-7; 9 bases line up with TRBD1. The CDR3 consists of 15 residues. Trimming at V came to 3 bases and at J to 2 bases, leaving 5 bases not matched to a gene. CDR1 KGHSH and CDR2 LQKENI come from the germline V gene. The CDR3 loop is CASSPRDREAYEQYF. The CDR3 region has the DNA TGTGCCAGCTCACCCCGGGACAGGGAGGCCTACGAGCAGTACTTC.

The genes are TRBV9 and TRBJ2-7, with a tentative D call TRBD2 (6 bases). This CDR3 has 14 residues. V lost 0 bases, J lost 6 bases, and 13 bases lay in between. Germline CDR1 and CDR2: SGDLS and YYNGEE. For the CDR3, the DNA is TGTGCCAGCAGCGTAGTGAGTCAGGGAGGCGAGCAGTACTTC. This codes for CASSVVSQGGEQYF. Variable domain in full (rest from reference TRBV9 and TRBJ2-7): DSGVTQTPKHLITATGQRVTLRCSPRSGDLSVYWYQQSLDQGLQFLIQYYNGEERAKGNILERFSAQQFPDLHSELNLSSLELGDSALYFCASSVVSQGGEQYFGPGTRLTVT.

V is TRBV28 and J is TRBJ2-1; 14 bases align to TRBD2. V was pared by 2 bases and J by 7 bases, with 4 bases of the junction left unmatched. The length of the CDR3 is 16 residues. CDR1 and CDR2 (germline): MDHEN, SYDVKM. The CDR3 region is CASSLEGLAGANEQFF. The DNA of the CDR3 is TGTGCCAGCAGTTTAGAGGGACTAGCGGGAGCTAATGAGCAGTTCTTC.

This chain joins TRBV4-2 and TRBJ2-3; a weak D match, TRBD1 (6 bases). Germline CDR1 reads LGHNA; CDR2 reads YNFKEQ. CDR3 length: 16 residues. V lost 5 bases to trimming and J lost 7 bases, with 22 bases between them. The CDR3 bases are TGTGCCAGCAGCTACCAGGGGACGCGGTTCGTTTATACGCAGTATTTT. Its protein is CASSYQGTRFVYTQYF.

The V gene is TRBV19, the J gene TRBJ1-5; 8 bases map to TRBD1. V shed 4 bases and J 3 bases; nucleotides not matched to a gene: 8. CDR3 length equals 16 residues. Germline loops: CDR1 LNHDA, CDR2 SQIVND (reference sequence). The chain's CDR3 is CASSTSGGQDNQPQHF. DNA of the CDR3: TGTGCCAGTAGTACCTCCGGGGGACAGGACAATCAGCCCCAGCATTTT.

This clone occurred once. The chain links TRBV18 to TRBJ2-5; the D is unclear. Germline V gene lookup returns CDR1 KGHSH and CDR2 LQKENI. The length of the CDR3 is 14 residues. Trimming removed 3 bases at V and 7 bases at J, with 15 bases between. The CDR3 reads CASSPRVERGTQYF. In DNA, the CDR3 is TGTGCCAGCTCACCCCGGGTAGAAAGAGGGACCCAGTACTTC. Together with reference TRBV18 and TRBJ2-5, the CDR3 gives the full variable domain: NAGVMQNPRHLVRRRGQEARLRCSPMKGHSHVYWYRQLPEEGLKFMVYLQKENIIDESGMPKERFSAEFPKEGPSILRIQQVVRGDSAAYFCASSPRVERGTQYFGPGTRLLVL.

The chain is built from TRBV5-1 and TRBJ2-3; 9 bases are shared with TRBD1. V was pared by 4 bases and J by 0 bases, with 18 bases of the junction left unmatched. This CDR3 comprises 20 residues. From germline, CDR1 is SGHRS and CDR2 YFSETQ. The CDR3 loop reads CASSTSGTGIFSTSTDTQYF. As DNA, the CDR3 is TGCGCCAGCAGCACTTCCGGGACAGGGATTTTTTCCACTAGCACAGATACGCAGTATTTT.

The V gene is TRBV2, the J gene TRBJ2-3; perhaps TRBD2 as D (6 bases). V was pared by 7 bases and J by 0 bases, with 14 bases between. The length of the CDR3 is 15 residues. CDR1 and CDR2 from the germline V gene are SNHLY and FYNNEI. The CDR3 region is CASTRGLTSTDTQYF. CDR3 bases: TGTGCCAGCACGAGGGGACTCACTAGCACAGATACGCAGTATTTT.

V and J are TRBV6-5 and TRBJ2-2; 8 bases fit TRBD1. This CDR3 region has 14 residues. CDR1 is MNHEY, CDR2 SVGAGI, per germline. J gave up 4 bases and V 6 bases, and 4 bases lay outside the gene matches. The CDR3: CASRRQGTTGELFF. CDR3 sequence (DNA): TGTGCCAGCAGGAGACAGGGGACCACCGGGGAGCTGTTTTTT.